The rows below give T cell receptor beta chains drawn from one sample of a study of blood T cell repertoires in COVID-19. Sequencing was performed with immunoSEQ multiplex PCR; in TCRdb, only in-frame clones are kept and a portion is missing. The sample holds a few hundred thousand clones, around 91% seen once. The specimen sequenced was PBMCs or T cells enriched from blood (not recorded which). These receptors were collected from a woman younger than 30 with acute COVID-19. Both conserved end residues are part of each CDR3. Fields, in order: CDR3 DNA, CDR3 protein, V gene, clone size, J gene, D gene. A D gene is named only where the DNA matches it firmly. Clone sizes are given selectively: once, few, many, or a class where the clone is expanded.

CDR3 DNA: TGTGCCAGCAGCTTTCAGGGGGCAGATACGCAGTATTTT
CDR3 protein: CASSFQGADTQYF
V gene: TRBV7-2
clone size: .
J gene: TRBJ2-3
D gene: TRBD1

CDR3 DNA: TGTGCCAGTAGTATTCGGGGCTCTGGGGCCAACGTCCTGACTTTC
CDR3 protein: CASSIRGSGANVLTF
V gene: TRBV19
clone size: many
J gene: TRBJ2-6
D gene: .

CDR3 DNA: TGCGCCAGCAGCTTGACCCCAGGGGGCAGTGGTGAAAAACTGTTTTTT
CDR3 protein: CASSLTPGGSGEKLFF
V gene: TRBV5-1
clone size: .
J gene: TRBJ1-4
D gene: TRBD1

CDR3 DNA: TGTGCCAGCAGCTTCTCGACTAGCGGGAGTCCCCGTAACTACAATGAGCAGTTCTTC
CDR3 protein: CASSFSTSGSPRNYNEQFF
V gene: TRBV13
clone size: .
J gene: TRBJ2-1
D gene: TRBD2

CDR3 DNA: TGTGCCAGTAGTAGCGGAGGGAACTCTGTAGGATGGGACATTCAGTACTTC
CDR3 protein: CASSSGGNSVGWDIQYF
V gene: TRBV19
clone size: .
J gene: TRBJ2-4
D gene: .

CDR3 DNA: TGTGCCAGCAGTTCCGACAGGGGACGTTCACCCCTCCACTTT
CDR3 protein: CASSSDRGRSPLHF
V gene: TRBV27
clone size: .
J gene: TRBJ1-6
D gene: TRBD1

CDR3 DNA: TGTGCCAGCAGCGCCGCGACAAATAATTCACCCCTCCACTTT
CDR3 protein: CASSAATNNSPLHF
V gene: TRBV7-9
clone size: once
J gene: TRBJ1-6
D gene: .

CDR3 DNA: TGTGCCAGCAGCTTGGCCGACAGGGCTAATCAGCCCCAGCATTTT
CDR3 protein: CASSLADRANQPQHF
V gene: TRBV5-6
clone size: once
J gene: TRBJ1-5
D gene: TRBD1

CDR3 DNA: TGCGCCAGCAGCTTGGGGACAGGGGATAGCTCCTACGAGCAGTACTTC
CDR3 protein: CASSLGTGDSSYEQYF
V gene: TRBV5-1
clone size: .
J gene: TRBJ2-7
D gene: TRBD1

CDR3 DNA: TGTGCCAGCAGTTTTGCGGCATCCTACGAGCAGTACTTC
CDR3 protein: CASSFAASYEQYF
V gene: TRBV27
clone size: .
J gene: TRBJ2-7
D gene: .

CDR3 DNA: TGCGCCAGCAGGATGTTTGCGGGATCCACAGATACGCAGTATTTT
CDR3 protein: CASRMFAGSTDTQYF
V gene: TRBV5-1
clone size: .
J gene: TRBJ2-3
D gene: .